One sample yielded the 22 T cell receptor beta chains listed below, sequenced in a study of tumor-infiltrating lymphocytes in localized non-small cell lung cancer. Profiling relied on immunoSEQ multiplex PCR, and the TCRdb table lists in-frame clones only, not all of them. There are over 8,000 clones in the sample; less than 80% occur only once, and 5% to 7% lies in the top ten. Sequencing input: uninvolved lung tissue not adjacent to the tumor. The source of these receptors is a human donor with non-small cell lung cancer.

The V gene is TRBV5-6, the J gene TRBJ2-2; maybe TRBD1 (5 bases). Germline CDR1 is SGHDT and CDR2 is YYEEEE. The V gene lost 2 bases and the J gene lost 10 bases, with 6 bases spanning the gap. This CDR3 has 11 amino acids. CDR3 DNA sequence: TGTGCCAGCAGCTTTGGACAGGAGCTGTTTTTT. Translated, it gives CASSFGQELFF.

The chain carries TRBV30 and TRBJ2-7; D tentatively reads TRBD1 or TRBD2 (5 bases each). Germline V gene lookup returns CDR1 GTSNPN and CDR2 SVGIG (reference sequence). The germline V and J ends were trimmed by 5 bases and 0 bases, with 14 bases remaining between them. The CDR3 is 14 amino acids. The CDR3, as DNA: TGTGCCTGGTCTCGGGACCCTTACTCCTACGAGCAGTACTTC. It encodes CAWSRDPYSYEQYF.

The CDR3 protein is CAWRARNTQYF. DNA of the CDR3: TGTGCCTGGAGGGCCCGGAATACGCAGTATTTT. The rearrangement uses TRBV30 and TRBJ2-3; D not resolved. V was clipped by 3 bases and J by 7 bases, with 8 bases between them. There are 11 residues in the CDR3. Germline V gives CDR1 GTSNPN, CDR2 SVGIG (reference sequence).

The V and J genes are TRBV18 and TRBJ1-3; weak D call: TRBD1 (5 bases). This CDR3 comprises 15 residues. From germline, CDR1 is KGHSH and CDR2 LQKENI. Trimming removed 6 bases at V and 2 bases at J, with 14 bases between. CDR3 sequence: CASSPGTATGNTIYF. The CDR3 DNA follows: TGTGCCAGCTCGCCGGGGACGGCTACTGGAAACACCATATATTTT. Based on the CDR3 plus reference TRBV18 and TRBJ1-3, the full variable domain is NAGVMQNPRHLVRRRGQEARLRCSPMKGHSHVYWYRQLPEEGLKFMVYLQKENIIDESGMPKERFSAEFPKEGPSILRIQQVVRGDSAAYFCASSPGTATGNTIYFGEGSWLTVV.

V is TRBV7-2 and J is TRBJ2-7; 7 positions match TRBD2. In germline, CDR1 is SGHTA, CDR2 FQGNSA. The ends lost 6 bases at V and 3 bases at J; junction bases unmatched: 11. The CDR3 length is 15 residues. DNA for the CDR3: TGTGCCAGCAGTCCCGCTAGCGGACCGAACTACGAGCAGTACTTC. It codes for CASSPASGPNYEQYF. The entire variable domain, with the rest obtained from reference TRBV7-2 and TRBJ2-7, is as follows: GAGVSQSPSNKVTEKGKDVELRCDPISGHTALYWYRQSLGQGLEFLIYFQGNSAPDKSGLPSDRFSAERTGGSVSTLTIQRTQQEDSAVYLCASSPASGPNYEQYFGPGTRLTVT.

V is TRBV9 and J is TRBJ2-3; 7 bases agree with TRBD1. Germline V gives CDR1 SGDLS, CDR2 YYNGEE. There are 17 residues in the CDR3. With V trimmed by 0 bases and J by 2 bases, 9 bases remained unmatched. The CDR3, as DNA: TGTGCCAGCAGCGTAGGGCTCGGGACAGAGTTCACAGATACGCAGTATTTT. Encoded protein: CASSVGLGTEFTDTQYF.

The J gene is TRBJ1-4, the V gene TRBV6-5; the D gene is possibly TRBD1 (6 bases). This CDR3 spans 13 amino acids. The V end lost 6 bases, the J end lost 7 bases, and 12 bases lay between the germline ends. CDR1 is MNHEY and CDR2 is SVGAGI in the germline V gene. As DNA, the CDR3 is TGTGCCAGCAGCCTACAGGGAAGTGAAAAACTGTTTTTT. Its translation is CASSLQGSEKLFF.

J is TRBJ2-3 and V is TRBV4-2; D is possibly TRBD2 (6 bases). CDR3 length: 15 amino acids. Looked up from germline, CDR1 is LGHNA and CDR2 is YNFKEQ. V lost 0 bases to trimming and J lost 4 bases, with 11 bases between them. CDR3 loop: CASSQDQGGPDTQYF. The CDR3 DNA follows: TGTGCCAGCAGCCAAGATCAGGGAGGACCAGATACGCAGTATTTT.

This clone appeared a few times. The chain uses TRBV7-9 and TRBJ1-4, with D unclear. V lost 0 bases and J 2 bases, leaving 7 bases between the germline ends. In germline, CDR1 is SEHNR, CDR2 FQNEAQ (reference sequence). There are 15 residues in the CDR3. The CDR3 is CASSLAGFTNEKLFF. The CDR3, as DNA: TGTGCCAGCAGCTTAGCAGGGTTCACTAATGAAAAACTGTTTTTT.

V and J are TRBV9 and TRBJ2-5; 9 nucleotides line up with TRBD2. The junction had 16 bases not matched to a gene; V was cut back by 4 bases and J by 3 bases. CDR3 size: 18 residues. From germline, CDR1 is SGDLS and CDR2 YYNGEE. CDR3 sequence: CASSPFLGAGGAKETQYF. The CDR3 coding sequence is TGTGCCAGCAGCCCCTTTCTGGGAGCGGGAGGTGCCAAAGAGACCCAGTACTTC. Complete variable domain (other parts from reference TRBV9 and TRBJ2-5): DSGVTQTPKHLITATGQRVTLRCSPRSGDLSVYWYQQSLDQGLQFLIQYYNGEERAKGNILERFSAQQFPDLHSELNLSSLELGDSALYFCASSPFLGAGGAKETQYFGPGTRLLVL.

V usage is TRBV11-3 and J usage is TRBJ2-2; TRBD2 matches at 8 bases. The CDR3 contains 15 residues. Germline trimming cut 4 bases from V and 5 bases from J; bases unmatched to any gene: 6. CDR1 is SGHNT and CDR2 is YENEEA in the germline V gene. The CDR3 sequence is CASSSDRGGTGELFF. CDR3 sequence (DNA): TGTGCCAGCAGCTCCGACCGGGGGGGGACCGGGGAGCTGTTTTTT.

J is TRBJ2-1 and V is TRBV9; 11 bases are shared with TRBD2. The CDR3 extends over 18 amino acids. CDR1 SGDLS and CDR2 YYNGEE come from the germline V gene. Losses at the gene ends were 0 bases for V and 4 bases for J; bases not matched to a gene: 9. The CDR3 coding sequence is TGTGCCAGCAGCGTAGCTGGGGTAGGGACTAGCGGTTACAATGAGCAGTTCTTC. Translating gives CASSVAGVGTSGYNEQFF.

CDR3 sequence: CASSSWQGALTEAFF. The CDR3 DNA reads as TGTGCCAGTAGTTCTTGGCAGGGGGCGCTCACTGAAGCTTTCTTT. The chain carries TRBV19 and TRBJ1-1, with TRBD1 identical over 8 bases. The V gene's germline CDR1 is LNHDA and CDR2 SQIVND (reference sequence). This CDR3 is 15 amino acids long. V lost 5 bases and J lost 4; bases outside the gene matches: 9.

This clone has just a few counts. V is TRBV28 and J is TRBJ1-1; D might be TRBD1 (6 bases). Germline V CDR1 and CDR2: MDHEN, SYDVKM. Deletions cut 7 bases from V and 11 bases from J, with 14 bases between. The CDR3 has 11 amino acids. The CDR3 region is CASTEQGWAFF. As DNA, the CDR3 is TGTGCCAGCACTGAACAGGGCTGGGCTTTCTTT.

This clone was detected only a few times. The chain joins TRBV7-2 to TRBJ1-2; 8 bases are a match to TRBD1. The CDR3 is made up of 14 amino acids. V gave up 3 bases and J gave up 3 bases; unmatched junction bases: 3. The germline V gene encodes CDR1 SGHTA and CDR2 FQGNSA. DNA for the CDR3: TGTGCCAGCAGCTTCCTACAGGGGGACTATGGCTACACCTTC. Residues: CASSFLQGDYGYTF.

The V call is TRBV29-1, the J call TRBJ2-7, with TRBD1 matching 11 bases. V gave up 5 bases and J gave up 2 bases; unmatched junction bases: 8. The CDR3 consists of 15 residues. Looked up from germline, CDR1 is SQVTM and CDR2 is ANQGSEA. The CDR3 spells CSVTEGTGGPYEQYF. In DNA, the CDR3 is TGCAGCGTTACTGAGGGGACAGGGGGTCCCTACGAGCAGTACTTC.

This sequence joins TRBV2 and TRBJ1-2; D possibly corresponds to TRBD1 (6 bases). Germline lookup yields CDR1 SNHLY and CDR2 FYNNEI. CDR3 length: 14 amino acids. Trimming removed 6 bases at V and 4 bases at J, with 15 bases between. This CDR3 is CASRKGDWSYGYTF. The CDR3, as DNA: TGTGCCAGCAGGAAGGGGGACTGGAGCTATGGCTACACCTTC.

This clone was seen only once. CDR3 coding DNA: TGCGCCAGCAGCCTTGGGACTAGCGGGAGGGCCACAGATACGCAGTATTTT. It specifies CASSLGTSGRATDTQYF. V and J are TRBV5-1 and TRBJ2-3, with TRBD2 matching over 16 bases. V lost 4 bases to trimming and J lost 2 bases; unmatched junction nucleotides: 4. Looked up from germline, CDR1 is SGHRS and CDR2 is YFSETQ. This CDR3 contains 17 residues.

The chain combines TRBV6-1 with TRBJ2-7, with D uncertain. From germline, CDR1 is MNHNS and CDR2 SASEGT. The CDR3 spans 13 residues. V was pared by 6 bases and J by 0 bases, with 9 bases between. In DNA form, the CDR3 reads TGTGCCAGCAGGACTTATGACTCCTACGAGCAGTACTTC. Protein: CASRTYDSYEQYF.

This clone was counted once. An end of the junction does not agree with germline; a read error may underlie this. V and J are TRBV7-9 and TRBJ2-2; 8 nucleotides align to TRBD1. Germline values: CDR1 SEHNR, CDR2 FQNEAQ (reference sequence). CDR3 length equals 13 residues. The CDR3 reads CASNRGNAGELFF. Here the CDR3 DNA reads TGTGCCAGCAACAGGGGGAACGCCGGGGAGCTGTTTTTT.

The rearrangement links TRBV28 to TRBJ1-2; TRBD1 is a possible D gene (5 bases). Germline V CDR1 and CDR2: MDHEN, SYDVKM. This CDR3 has 13 amino acids. Trimming left V 3 bases short and J 4 bases short, with 9 bases between. The chain's CDR3 is CASSFRTSYGYTF. In DNA, the CDR3 is TGTGCCAGCAGTTTTAGGACAAGCTATGGCTACACCTTC.

V and J are TRBV30 and TRBJ1-2, with D hard to call. The germline V gene has CDR1 GTSNPN and CDR2 SVGIG (reference sequence). The V and J ends lost 0 bases and 4 bases respectively, with 6 bases between them. The CDR3 is made up of 12 amino acids. CDR3 residues: CAWSVHSYGYTF. In nucleotides, the CDR3 is TGTGCCTGGAGTGTACACAGCTATGGCTACACCTTC.